This T cell receptor beta chain was sequenced in a study of blood T cells in healthy people across ages. Study results and limitations: Any changes in expanded clonotypes were possibly confounded, as donor CMV status remained unknown. Unsorted PBMC input precluded a conclusive naive versus antigen-experienced comparison. Fewer expanded clones and more diversity marked long-lived versus aged donors.

This clonotype was counted a few times. As yet, its antigen is unknown. A second about 7 to 12 cycle PCR used barcoded and J-beta primers. TCRdb reprocessed the 5' RACE reads via MiXCR and lists one record per CDR3 protein. The table lists hundreds of thousands of distinct CDR3 sequences, around a quarter of them singletons. V was shortened by 4 bases and J by 5 bases, with 17 bases between the two germline ends. The CDR3 has 15 amino acids. Germline lookup yields CDR1 LGHNA and CDR2 YSLEER. These same records also appear under a second study, on T cells of mothers and their children.

The sample consisted of blood. The chain combines TRBV4-3 with TRBJ1-2; possible D gene TRBD1, 5 bases. The receptor was isolated from a boy younger than 18 in good health. The CDR3 coding sequence is TGCGCCAGCAGCCTCTATCCCGGGGGAGATTATGGCTACACCTTC. Amino acids: CASSLYPGGDYGYTF.